This TCR beta chain was sequenced during a study of blood T cell repertoires in COVID-19. Whole-study context: Researchers got acute and convalescent COVID-19 samples from the United States, Italy and Spain. PBMCs, B-cell-depleted T cells, or T cells provided the cDNA or gDNA that made up the material.

The assay was immunoSEQ multiplex PCR, and TCRdb's table has in-frame clones only and misses some. The table includes 60,000 to 80,000 clones, around 89% detected once. CDR1 is SGHDT and CDR2 is YYEEEE in the germline V gene. Trimming pared 1 base from V and 2 bases from J, leaving 6 bases between. The CDR3 has 13 amino acids. The rearrangement uses TRBV5-6 and TRBJ1-2, with D unclear. Sequencing was done on a sample of peripheral blood. The clonotype originates from a woman in her sixties or seventies with acute or convalescent COVID-19. CDR3 amino acids: CASSLLGNYGYTF. In DNA form, the CDR3 reads TGTGCCAGCAGCTTGCTCGGGAACTATGGCTACACCTTC. The whole variable domain, remainder taken from reference TRBV5-6 and TRBJ1-2, is DAGVTQSPTHLIKTRGQQVTLRCSPKSGHDTVSWYQQALGQGPQFIFQYYEEEERQRGNFPDRFSGHQFPNYSSELNVNALLLGDSALYLCASSLLGNYGYTFGSGTRLTVV.